These 5 T cell receptor beta chains share one sample of origin, sequenced in a study of identifying expanded T cells in peripheral blood. TCRdb's copy holds only in-frame clones and misses some; the assay was immunoSEQ multiplex PCR. The top ten clones hold approximately 20% of a sample with about 78,000 clones, approximately 85% of them seen once. The material sequenced was blood. These receptors were collected from a person between 18 and 75 years old in good health.

This rearrangement joins TRBV5-1 to TRBJ1-1, with D possibly TRBD1 on 5 matching bases. Trimming took 4 bases from V and 7 from J, leaving 20 bases between them. The CDR3 loop spans 15 amino acids. CDR1 and CDR2 (germline): SGHRS, YFSETQ. The CDR3: CASSLTGHGTIEAFF. The DNA of the CDR3 is TGCGCCAGCAGCCTAACAGGACATGGTACAATTGAAGCTTTCTTT.

V and J are TRBV6-1 and TRBJ2-7; 9 bases line up with TRBD1. The CDR3 length is 15 residues. Germline assignment: CDR1 MNHNS and CDR2 SASEGT. V was pared by 1 base and J by 7 bases, with 8 bases of the junction left unmatched. In DNA form, the CDR3 reads TGTGCCAGCAGTGAAGGACTCGGGACAGGGCGGGAGCAGTACTTC. This encodes CASSEGLGTGREQYF.

The chain has TRBV7-9 and TRBJ2-5; D unclear. The CDR3 runs 14 residues. Between the trimmed V and J ends, which lost 5 bases and 1 base, there was a span of 11 bases. Germline CDR1 is SEHNR and CDR2 is FQNEAQ (reference sequence). The CDR3 region is CASSPPGSQETQYF. For the CDR3, the DNA is TGTGCCAGCAGCCCACCAGGAAGCCAAGAGACCCAGTACTTC.

The chain uses TRBV5-1 and TRBJ2-7; 7 bases line up with TRBD1. This CDR3 has 15 residues. Germline V CDR1 and CDR2: SGHRS, YFSETQ. V gave up 4 bases and J gave up 2 bases; unmatched junction bases: 9. DNA for the CDR3: TGCGCCAGCAGCCGCAACCGGGACAGCACCTACGAGCAGTACTTC. Amino acid sequence: CASSRNRDSTYEQYF. The whole variable domain, filled in from reference TRBV5-1 and TRBJ2-7, reads KAGVTQTPRYLIKTRGQQVTLSCSPISGHRSVSWYQQTPGQGLQFLFEYFSETQRNKGNFPGRFSGRQFSNSRSEMNVSTLELGDSALYLCASSRNRDSTYEQYFGPGTRLTVT.

The J gene is TRBJ1-3, the V gene TRBV4-3; the D is unclear. The CDR3 is made up of 15 amino acids. The V end lost 1 base, the J end lost 1 base, and 8 bases lay between the germline ends. Germline CDR1 and CDR2: LGHNA and YSLEER. The CDR3 coding sequence is TGCGCCAGCAGCCAAGTTATAGGGTCTGGAAACACCATATATTTT. This codes for CASSQVIGSGNTIYF.